This T cell receptor beta chain was profiled in a study of human T cells and chemical hapten exposure (dated by TCRdb to about 2021). In the study overall: Libraries were combined into a pool for sequencing, and differences in TCR yield between samples came mainly from small differences in library volumes within the pool. For every blood RNA sample, sequencing covered both the TCR alpha and TCR beta chains. In alopecia patients, the study followed how the peripheral blood TCR repertoire changed in vivo over primary and secondary sensitization to diphenylcyclopropenone (DPC), a hapten. General study outcomes and caveats: Repeated subsampling changed both the strength of the expansion versus patch-test correlation and the threshold at which the correlation became significant. DPC sensitization did not change the number of TCRs with a frequency above 1 in 1000, and there was no evidence of changes in global repertoire structure.

Total RNA was extracted from unfractionated whole blood collected in Tempus Blood RNA tubes. Five healthy volunteers served as TCR sequencing controls and were bled at day 0, 2 weeks and 6 weeks. This clonotype was counted at least ten times. Its specific antigen is unknown. Base qualities are missing; no much larger clone stands one base away. Library method: 5' RACE. For sequencing, an Illumina MiSeq was employed. During library preparation, unique molecular identifiers were attached to individual cDNA molecules so that TCRs could be counted in a quantitative, reproducible way. Concerning the study's data processing: A median of roughly 100,000 TCRs per sample was observed, with a range of about 20,000 to 690,600. The Decombinator software suite was used to annotate V, J and CDR3 in the TCR reads. For the PS versus PT1 abundance plots, all samples were subsampled to the same number of TCRs (28,000). Expanded TCRs were defined as absent before sensitization and observed at least eight times at the 2-week time point. Through fastp at Q25 and MiXCR, TCRdb rebuilt clones from the public reads, retaining in-frame beta chains. Every distinct CDR3 protein forms one entry, paired with its most common genes and DNA. The V and J calls, along with clone size, are taken from TCRdb and not from the paper's own processing. The sample table contains under 85,000 distinct CDR3 sequences; only one count was recorded for under 10% of them. Of the sample, around 2% falls within the top ten clones.

V loses 4 bases of germline sequence and J loses 1 base, and the interval between the two ends is 8 bases. The germline V gene gives CDR1 as MGHDK and CDR2 as SYGVNS. There are 13 amino acids in the CDR3, from cysteine to phenylalanine inclusive. CDR3 DNA only is kept here, 39 bases in frame from base 1. This TCR was sampled from a male donor in good health. This chain is built from TRBV25-1 and TRBJ2-7; no D gene can be assigned with confidence. The CDR3 region has the sequence CASSAVNSYEQYF. The nucleotide sequence is TGTGCCAGCAGTGCTGTCAATTCCTACGAGCAGTACTTC.